The sequence of this T cell receptor (beta chain) was determined in a study of T-cell memory formation after mild COVID-19. Study-wide points: Clones contracting across day 15 to 85 had a balanced CD4/CD8 profile; later expanding clones leaned CD4+.

Using constant-segment primers, 5'RACE produced TCR alpha and TCR beta cDNA libraries carrying sample barcodes and UMIs. TCRdb reprocessed the 5' RACE reads with MiXCR, giving one entry per CDR3 protein. The repertoire has 65,000 to 100,000 distinct CDR3 sequences, around 13% of them found once; the top ten carry 40% to 45%. On this clonotype itself: Its antigen is still unknown.

V shed 7 bases, J shed 4 bases, and the junction held 7 bases outside the gene matches. CDR3 length: 14 amino acids. From germline, CDR1 is MNHEY and CDR2 SVGEGT. The sequence was obtained from a man in his late teens or twenties who had mild COVID-19 (a few samples of this study predate the infection). Cell type and time point are not known. Sequencing was performed on PBMCs or a T cell subset sorted from them (not recorded which). The V call is TRBV6-2 or TRBV6-3, the J call TRBJ1-5; TRBD1 matches at 7 bases. CDR3 loop: CASKRQGGNQPQHF. The CDR3, as DNA: TGTGCCAGCAAACGACAGGGAGGGAATCAGCCCCAGCATTTT.